Listed below are T cell receptor beta chains from one sample, sequenced in a study of shared clonotypes between healthy human individuals. Sequenced by immunoSEQ multiplex PCR; TCRdb stores in-frame clones only, minus some. Here the sample spans around 1.6 million clones, under 99% being singletons. The sequencing sample was made of naive CD4+ T cells sorted from blood. The receptors come from a man under 40 in good health. Each CDR3 is given with its conserved first and last residue. The D gene is left open where the match is weak. Clone size is shown for a subset of rows, as once, few, many or a class of expanded clone.

D gene	clone size	V gene	J gene	CDR3 protein	CDR3 DNA
TRBD2	NA	TRBV10-3	TRBJ2-3	CAISASSGNTDTQYF	TGTGCCATCAGTGCCTCTAGCGGCAACACAGATACGCAGTATTTT
NA	NA	TRBV2	TRBJ1-2	CASSEFVDGGYTF	TGTGCCAGCAGTGAATTCGTGGATGGCGGCTACACCTTC
TRBD1	NA	TRBV6-4	TRBJ2-7	CASSAQGAVQYF	TGTGCCAGCAGTGCTCAGGGGGCAGTGCAGTACTTC
TRBD1	NA	TRBV5-1	TRBJ2-3	CASSLTGGVGTDTQYF	TGCGCCAGCAGCTTGACAGGGGGTGTGGGCACAGATACGCAGTATTTT
NA	NA	TRBV4-1	TRBJ2-7	CASSQVVVAYEQYF	TGCGCCAGCAGCCAAGTAGTTGTAGCCTACGAGCAGTACTTC
NA	once	TRBV15	TRBJ2-7	CATSRGPMTRSSYEQYF	TGTGCCACCAGCAGGGGTCCAATGACAAGGAGCTCCTACGAGCAGTACTTC
TRBD2	NA	TRBV7-8	TRBJ2-1	CASSLGLAGHNEQFF	TGTGCCAGCAGCTTAGGGCTAGCGGGACACAATGAGCAGTTCTTC
NA	NA	TRBV28	TRBJ1-4	CASTAYRVEKLFF	TGTGCCAGCACCGCCTACAGGGTTGAAAAACTGTTTTTT
NA	NA	TRBV11-2	TRBJ2-1	CASSLVVPGYNEQFF	TGTGCCAGCAGCTTAGTCGTCCCGGGCTACAATGAGCAGTTCTTC
NA	once	TRBV5-1	TRBJ1-1	CASSTPDRHTEAFF	TGCGCCAGCAGCACCCCTGACAGGCACACTGAAGCTTTCTTT
NA	NA	TRBV28	TRBJ2-7	CASSLLSPSGTKYF	TGTGCCAGCAGCCTCCTTTCCCCCTCCGGGACAAAGTACTTC
NA	NA	TRBV7-6	TRBJ2-2	CASSSTSFAGELFF	TGTGCCAGCAGCAGTACTAGCTTCGCCGGGGAGCTGTTTTTT
NA	NA	TRBV11-2	TRBJ2-3	CASSLPLSTDTQYF	TGTGCCAGCAGCTTACCTCTTAGCACAGATACGCAGTATTTT
NA	NA	TRBV7-3	TRBJ2-1	CASSLRVYNEQFF	TGTGCCAGCAGCTTAAGGGTCTACAATGAGCAGTTCTTC
NA	NA	TRBV7-9	TRBJ2-1	CASSFGPQGSISGFF	TGTGCCAGCAGCTTTGGCCCACAGGGCAGCATTTCAGGGTTCTTC
NA	NA	TRBV18	TRBJ1-2	CASSDSTANYGYTF	TGTGCCAGCTCAGATTCGACAGCTAACTATGGCTACACCTTC
NA	NA	TRBV5-6	TRBJ2-7	CASSFVVKGEQYF	TGTGCCAGCAGCTTTGTAGTTAAGGGCGAGCAGTACTTC
TRBD1	NA	TRBV5-6	TRBJ2-3	CASSLGQGADTQYF	TGTGCCAGCAGCTTGGGACAGGGGGCAGATACGCAGTATTTT
NA	once	TRBV7-3	TRBJ1-1	CASSLRRGGNTEAFF	TGTGCCAGCAGCTTACGCCGCGGAGGGAACACTGAAGCTTTCTTT
TRBD1	NA	TRBV29-1	TRBJ1-1	CSPPWGQGKGEAFF	TGCAGCCCGCCGTGGGGACAGGGGAAGGGTGAAGCTTTCTTT
NA	NA	TRBV28	TRBJ2-1	CASIGSYNEQFF	TGTGCCAGCATCGGGTCCTACAATGAGCAGTTCTTC
TRBD2	NA	TRBV10-3	TRBJ2-7	CAISPGTSGRRYEQYF	TGTGCCATCAGCCCAGGGACTAGCGGTAGAAGATACGAGCAGTACTTC
NA	NA	TRBV21-1	TRBJ2-5	CASSNRQGSETQYF	TGTGCCAGCAGCAATCGGCAGGGGTCAGAGACCCAGTACTTC
NA	NA	TRBV19	TRBJ2-2	CASSSGTNTGELFF	TGTGCCAGTAGTAGCGGGACTAACACCGGGGAGCTGTTTTTT
NA	once	TRBV7-9	TRBJ2-2	CASRITGELFF	TGTGCCAGCCGCATCACCGGGGAGCTGTTTTTT
TRBD2	NA	TRBV13	TRBJ2-3	CASRIAGAGTDTQYF	TGTGCCAGCAGAATAGCGGGAGCGGGCACAGATACGCAGTATTTT
NA	NA	TRBV7-3	TRBJ2-2	CASSLGGGNLMNTGELFF	TGTGCCAGCAGCTTAGGAGGGGGTAACCTTATGAACACCGGGGAGCTGTTTTTT
NA	NA	TRBV18	TRBJ1-4	CASSPRQRATNEKLFF	TGTGCCAGCTCACCGCGTCAGCGTGCAACTAATGAAAAACTGTTTTTT
TRBD2	NA	TRBV25-1	TRBJ2-3	CASSDRPGLRVSDTQYF	TGTGCCAGCAGTGATAGACCGGGACTAAGGGTATCAGATACGCAGTATTTT
NA	once	TRBV9	TRBJ1-4	CASSVRGRGEKLFF	TGTGCCAGCAGCGTACGGGGTCGGGGTGAAAAACTGTTTTTT
NA	NA	TRBV25-1	TRBJ2-3	CASSEFLDTQYF	TGTGCCAGCAGTGAATTCCTGGATACGCAGTATTTT
NA	NA	TRBV29-1	TRBJ1-2	CSVDGRGGRRYGYTF	TGCAGCGTTGACGGCCGGGGGGGGCGCAGATATGGCTACACCTTC
NA	NA	TRBV7-3	TRBJ2-7	CASSLIGGSGINYEQYF	TGTGCCAGCAGCTTAATAGGAGGTTCCGGTATTAACTACGAGCAGTACTTC
NA	NA	TRBV29-1	TRBJ2-7	CSVEFFVRGASEQYF	TGCAGCGTTGAGTTTTTTGTGAGGGGGGCGAGCGAGCAGTACTTC
NA	NA	TRBV21-1	TRBJ2-1	CASSLPDRESSYNEQFF	TGTGCCAGCAGCCTTCCGGACAGGGAGAGCTCCTACAATGAGCAGTTCTTC
TRBD1	NA	TRBV5-4	TRBJ1-1	CASSGTGEGNTEAFF	TGTGCCAGCAGCGGGACAGGGGAAGGGAACACTGAAGCTTTCTTT
NA	once	TRBV5-1	TRBJ2-2	CASTPVGTEHGELFF	TGCGCCAGCACCCCCGTGGGGACCGAACACGGGGAGCTGTTTTTT
NA	once	TRBV6-1	TRBJ1-5	CASSLDSYSNQPQHF	TGTGCCAGCAGTCTCGACAGCTATAGCAATCAGCCCCAGCATTTT
NA	once	TRBV9	TRBJ2-1	CASSVAGTPDLQGEQFF	TGTGCCAGCAGCGTGGCCGGGACCCCGGATCTACAGGGTGAGCAGTTCTTC
TRBD2	NA	TRBV6-5	TRBJ2-1	CASRGAGLQNEQFF	TGTGCCAGCAGGGGAGCGGGACTTCAAAATGAGCAGTTCTTC
NA	NA	TRBV28	TRBJ1-1	CASSLGRGGGCTEAFF	TGTGCCAGCAGTTTAGGCCGCGGGGGAGGTTGCACTGAAGCTTTCTTT
TRBD2	NA	TRBV7-9	TRBJ2-1	CASSRKREGEQFF	TGTGCCAGCAGCCGGAAGCGGGAGGGTGAGCAGTTCTTC
NA	NA	TRBV6-1	TRBJ2-1	CASSANSGTYNEQFF	TGTGCCAGCAGTGCAAATAGCGGAACCTACAATGAGCAGTTCTTC
NA	NA	TRBV28	TRBJ1-4	CASSLEGANEKLFF	TGTGCCAGCAGTTTAGAGGGGGCTAATGAAAAACTGTTTTTT